The 9 T cell receptor beta chains below all came from one sample that was sequenced in a study of sequential checkpoint blockade in melanoma. The method was immunoSEQ multiplex PCR; TCRdb's version includes in-frame clones alone and lacks a portion of them. The data hold under 20,000 clones, with roughly 66% observed a single time. Treatment specified: randomized to nivolumab then ipilimumab (arm A) or the reverse (arm B). The sequencing here drew on CD8+ T cells sorted from blood (inferred from file names), taken from a patient given nivolumab and ipilimumab in sequence. The receptors were sampled from a human donor with melanoma.

This sequence joins TRBV7-9 and TRBJ2-1, with 12 bases fitting TRBD2. This CDR3 has 16 amino acids. Germline trimming cut 5 bases from V and 4 bases from J; bases unmatched to any gene: 6. In germline, CDR1 is SEHNR, CDR2 FQNEAQ (reference sequence). The CDR3, as DNA: TGTGCCAGCAGCCCCTACCTAGCGGGAGGGTACAATGAGCAGTTCTTC. Its protein is CASSPYLAGGYNEQFF.

The rearrangement links TRBV5-5 to TRBJ1-1; 9 positions match TRBD1. This CDR3 is 16 amino acids long. CDR1 SGHKS and CDR2 YYEKEE come from the germline V gene (reference sequence). Losses at the gene ends were 0 bases for V and 0 bases for J; bases not matched to a gene: 3. Written as DNA, the CDR3 is TGTGCCAGCAGCTTGGACAGGGGGCCCTTGAACACTGAAGCTTTCTTT. Its protein is CASSLDRGPLNTEAFF.

The chain uses TRBV28 and TRBJ2-2; D gene unclear. Germline assignment: CDR1 MDHEN and CDR2 SYDVKM. The CDR3 extends over 13 amino acids. V was trimmed by 0 bases and J by 4 bases, leaving 3 bases between them. Here the CDR3 reads CASSLWATGELFF. CDR3 DNA: TGTGCCAGCAGTTTATGGGCCACCGGGGAGCTGTTTTTT. The full variable domain, its missing parts supplied by reference TRBV28 and TRBJ2-2, is DVKVTQSSRYLVKRTGEKVFLECVQDMDHENMFWYRQDPGLGLRLIYFSYDVKMKEKGDIPEGYSVSREKKERFSLILESASTNQTSMYLCASSLWATGELFFGEGSRLTVL.

V and J are TRBV13 and TRBJ2-5; TRBD1 might be the D (5 bases). The tail of the sequence fits TRBJ2-7 better, so the J call may be wrong. This CDR3 spans 13 amino acids. Germline CDR1 reads PRHDT; CDR2 reads FYEKMQ (reference sequence). The CDR3 protein is CASSFIKGYEQYF. CDR3 sequence (DNA): TGTGCCAGCAGTTTTATTAAGGGGTACGAGCAGTACTTC.

Worth noting for this clone: The sample contains more than one DNA sequence encoding this CDR3. The gene calls are TRBV27 and TRBJ2-5; maybe TRBD1 (6 bases). CDR1 and CDR2 from the germline V gene are MNHEY and SMNVEV (reference sequence). This CDR3 has 13 amino acids. Trimming took off 5 bases at V and 5 bases at J, with 12 bases between the two ends. In nucleotides, the CDR3 is TGTGCCAGCAGTCGTACAGGGTTTGAGACCCAGTACTTC. Its protein product is CASSRTGFETQYF.

The gene calls are TRBV28 and TRBJ1-2; TRBD1 matches 8 bases. From germline, CDR1 is MDHEN and CDR2 SYDVKM. The length of the CDR3 is 12 residues. The J segment lost 7 bases and the V segment lost 10 bases, leaving 8 bases of the junction unmatched. CDR3 in DNA: TGTGCCATCTTTCAGGGGGCGCGTGGCTACACCTTC. Protein: CAIFQGARGYTF.

The chain uses TRBV7-9 and TRBJ2-7, with 10 bases identical to TRBD2. From germline, CDR1 is SEHNR and CDR2 FQNEAQ (reference sequence). V was clipped by 4 bases and J by 3 bases; unmatched bases: 9. This CDR3 is built from 16 residues. DNA of the CDR3: TGTGCCAGCAGCTCGGACTGGACTAGCGGTAACTACGAGCAGTACTTC. Protein: CASSSDWTSGNYEQYF.

The chain combines TRBV4-1 with TRBJ1-2; maybe TRBD1 (6 bases). CDR1 and CDR2 from the germline V gene are MGHRA and YSYEKL. CDR3 size: 13 residues. The germline V and J ends were trimmed by 4 bases and 8 bases, with 14 bases remaining between them. CDR3 amino acids: CASSPPGHTGYTF. The CDR3 bases are TGCGCCAGCAGCCCTCCGGGACATACGGGCTACACCTTC.

The chain recombines TRBV6-5 with TRBJ1-5, with TRBD1 identical over 7 bases. The J segment lost 4 bases and the V segment lost 6 bases, leaving 6 bases of the junction unmatched. CDR3 length: 14 amino acids. The V gene's germline CDR1 is MNHEY and CDR2 SVGAGI. The CDR3 coding sequence is TGTGCCAGCAGGCCGACAGGGAGAAATCAGCCCCAGCATTTT. Its protein product is CASRPTGRNQPQHF.